Listed here is a single TCR beta chain. Its antigen remains unidentified. An end of the junction does not agree with germline; a read error may underlie this. The data stem from a study of tumor and adjacent non-tumor tissue in lung cancer. Background on the study: On average, productive TCRbeta reads reached around 4 million per sample.

RNA was extracted from bulk tissue without any cell sorting. Study-level results: Tumor tissue had significantly higher TCR diversity than normal lung. Tumor TCR diversity, when higher, was linked to shorter survival.

The CDR3 is made up of 19 amino acids. Per the germline V gene, CDR1 is MNHNS and CDR2 is SASEGT. The library came from three nested PCR rounds adapted from ARM-PCR protocols. One entry per CDR3 protein results from TCRdb running MiXCR on the multiplex PCR reads. The sample has some 78,000 distinct CDR3 sequences, around 75% seen once. The TCR originated in a woman between 50 and 59 years old with non-small cell lung cancer. Material: lung tumor tissue. This chain links TRBV6-1 with TRBJ2-1; D may correspond to TRBD1 or TRBD2 (5 bases each). The CDR3 bases are TGTACCAGCAGTGACCCAGGACTCCATAGGACAAGCTCCCACAATGAGCAGTTCTTC. Amino acids: CTSSDPGLHRTSSHNEQFF.